This entry concerns a single TCR beta chain. Its antigen remains undetermined. No per-base quality is available; no much larger clone lies one base away. The data originate from a study of T cell responses to AZD1222 COVID-19 vaccine (TCRdb year 2021). General notes on the study: AZD1222 recipients with second doses at about 4 weeks or about 12 weeks were pooled, because spike-specific TCR depth and breadth did not differ between schedules. A total of approximately 250 trial participants underwent TCR sequencing, of whom more than 200 had received two doses of AZD1222 and about 26 had received two doses of the MenACWY control vaccine. Trial participants were enrolled into age subgroups of 18-55, 56-69 and 70-plus years, which contained about 150, 27 and 61 TCR-sequenced participants, respectively.

Read against the paper, the sample's time point label means: baseline before first vaccination. Vaccinee samples came from UK trials COV001 and COV002, including a single-blind randomized controlled phase 2/3 trial of AZD1222 (ChAdOx1 nCoV-19) in healthy adults. For TCRbeta chain sequencing, PBMC samples were collected from trial participants at day 0 and at day 28 after the second dose. The CDR3 regions of human TCRbeta chains were subjected to immunosequencing. On the study's bioinformatics: Repertoire TCRs were checked for matches against a reference library of SARS-CoV-2-specific TCRs that had been generated using the MIRA antigen-specificity platform. Breadth was defined as the fraction of unique TCRs that were SARS-CoV-2-associated. Depth was defined as the fraction of total T cells that were SARS-CoV-2-associated. Using the MIRA data, each spike-specific TCR was assigned both to the spike region to which the TCR was reactive and to a CD4 or CD8 class. Log10-transformed breadth and depth values were compared by one-way ANOVA with Sidak's multiple comparisons tests. TCRdb provides this immuneACCESS table in a form limited to in-frame rearrangements. Some clones are lacking; in checked studies, under half of them reflect an unresolved V gene, and why the rest are absent is not known. D and trimming were read from the DNA, whereas the V and J calls and clone size are those reported in that table. The sample data list some 91,000 clones, and over 85% of these were observed just once. Of the sample, about 12% is held by the ten largest clones.

The germline V and J ends show losses of 5 bases and 1 base respectively, and no gene match explains 6 bases of the junction. In the germline V gene, CDR1 corresponds to SGHTA and CDR2 to FQGTGA. The CDR3, cysteine through phenylalanine, is 18 amino acids long. Solely the CDR3 DNA is kept, with 54 bases framed from the first base. Study-level results and caveats: Reportedly, close to half of the unique spike-specific TCRs recognized epitopes lying outside the regions that are mutated in the B.1.351 and B.1.1.7 variants. Conclusions about previously exposed vaccinees are limited because only six or seven AZD1222 recipients were SARS-CoV-2 seropositive at baseline. Most participants were white British and females outnumbered males, and the authors suggested that clonal diversity may have been underestimated. In the small 56-69-year group, the increase in depth fell short of significance, most likely because of low power. No day 14 peak-response samples were available, so repertoires were characterized only after the peak T cell response. Vaccine-associated CD4 TCRs spanned the whole spike protein, with dominant responses in regions 160-218 and 743-854. After two AZD1222 doses, spike-specific TCR breadth and depth were significantly higher than at day 0 and than in MenACWY recipients.

The receptor was isolated from an adult in good health. The sequences come from peripheral blood, collected on day 0 of AZD1222 vaccination. The chain employs TRBV7-3 and TRBJ2-1, with TRBD2 matching 15 junction bases. The sequenced DNA: TGTGCCAGCAGCCGCCGGACTAGCGGGAGGGCGTCCTACAATGAGCAGTTCTTC. Its translation is CASSRRTSGRASYNEQFF.